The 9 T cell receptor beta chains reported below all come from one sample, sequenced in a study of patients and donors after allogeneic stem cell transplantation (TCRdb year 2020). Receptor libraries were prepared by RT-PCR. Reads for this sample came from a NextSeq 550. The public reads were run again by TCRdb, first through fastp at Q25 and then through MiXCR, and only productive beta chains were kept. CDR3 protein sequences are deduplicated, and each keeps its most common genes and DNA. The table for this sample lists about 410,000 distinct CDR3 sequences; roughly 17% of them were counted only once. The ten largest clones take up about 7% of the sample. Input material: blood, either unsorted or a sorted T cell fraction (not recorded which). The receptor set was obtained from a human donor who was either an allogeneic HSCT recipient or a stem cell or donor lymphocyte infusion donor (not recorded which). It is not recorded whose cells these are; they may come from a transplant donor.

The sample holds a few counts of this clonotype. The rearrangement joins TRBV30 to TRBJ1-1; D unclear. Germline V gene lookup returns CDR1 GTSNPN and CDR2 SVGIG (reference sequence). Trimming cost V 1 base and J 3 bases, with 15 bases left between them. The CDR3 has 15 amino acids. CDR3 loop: CAWSEKNLLDTEAFF. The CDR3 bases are TGTGCCTGGAGTGAAAAGAACCTGCTGGACACTGAAGCTTTCTTT.

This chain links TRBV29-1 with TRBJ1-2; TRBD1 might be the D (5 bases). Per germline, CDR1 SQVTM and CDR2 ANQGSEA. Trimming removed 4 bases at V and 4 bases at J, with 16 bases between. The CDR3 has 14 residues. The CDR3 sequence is CSVVRPGRSYGYTF. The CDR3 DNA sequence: TGCAGCGTTGTCAGGCCAGGGAGGAGCTATGGCTACACCTTC.

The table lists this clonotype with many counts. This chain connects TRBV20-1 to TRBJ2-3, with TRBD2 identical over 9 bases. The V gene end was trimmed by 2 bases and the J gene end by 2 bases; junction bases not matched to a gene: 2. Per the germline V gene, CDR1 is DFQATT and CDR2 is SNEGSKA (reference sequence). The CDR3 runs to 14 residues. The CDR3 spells CSARLAGITDTQYF. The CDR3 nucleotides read TGCAGTGCTAGACTAGCGGGGATCACAGATACGCAGTATTTT.

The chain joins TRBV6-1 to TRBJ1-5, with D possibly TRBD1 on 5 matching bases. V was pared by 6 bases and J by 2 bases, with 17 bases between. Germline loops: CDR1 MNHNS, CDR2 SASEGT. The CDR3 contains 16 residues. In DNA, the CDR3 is TGTGCCAGCAGACGGGACTCCCCTGGGGGCAATCAGCCCCAGCATTTT. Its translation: CASRRDSPGGNQPQHF.

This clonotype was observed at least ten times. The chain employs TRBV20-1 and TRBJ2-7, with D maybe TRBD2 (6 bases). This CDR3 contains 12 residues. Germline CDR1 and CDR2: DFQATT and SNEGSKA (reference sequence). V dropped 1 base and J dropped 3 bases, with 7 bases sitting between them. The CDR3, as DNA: TGCAGTGCTAGAGTCGGGAGCTACGAGCAGTACTTC. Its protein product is CSARVGSYEQYF.

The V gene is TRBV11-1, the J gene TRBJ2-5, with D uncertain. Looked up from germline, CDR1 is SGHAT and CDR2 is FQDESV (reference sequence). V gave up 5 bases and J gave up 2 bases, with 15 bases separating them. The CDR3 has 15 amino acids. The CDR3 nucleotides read TGTGCCAGCAGCCCAAAAACCTTTCTACAAGAGACCCAGTACTTC. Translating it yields CASSPKTFLQETQYF. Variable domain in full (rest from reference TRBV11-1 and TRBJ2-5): EAEVAQSPRYKITEKSQAVAFWCDPISGHATLYWYRQILGQGPELLVQFQDESVVDDSQLPKDRFSAERLKGVDSTLKIQPAELGDSAMYLCASSPKTFLQETQYFGPGTRLLVL.

CDR3 bases: TGTGCCAGTAGTGCGACAGGGGGCCACACTGAAGCTTTCTTT. Translation gives CASSATGGHTEAFF. The V and J genes are TRBV19 and TRBJ1-1, with TRBD1 matching 10 bases. In germline, CDR1 is LNHDA, CDR2 SQIVND (reference sequence). V lost 5 bases to trimming and J lost 3 bases; unmatched junction nucleotides: 3. The CDR3 spans 14 residues.

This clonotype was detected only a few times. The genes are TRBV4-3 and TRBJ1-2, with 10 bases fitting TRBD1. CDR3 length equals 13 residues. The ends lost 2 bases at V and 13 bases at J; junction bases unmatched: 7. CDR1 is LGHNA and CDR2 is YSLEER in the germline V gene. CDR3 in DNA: TGCGCCAGCAGCCAACGGGACAGGGGATTACGCACCTTC. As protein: CASSQRDRGLRTF.

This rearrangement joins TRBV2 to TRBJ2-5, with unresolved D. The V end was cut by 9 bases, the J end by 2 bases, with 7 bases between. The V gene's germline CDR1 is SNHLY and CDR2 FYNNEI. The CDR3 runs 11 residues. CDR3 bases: TGTGCCAGTGACTTTCAAGAGACCCAGTACTTC. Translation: CASDFQETQYF.